Listed below are T cell receptor beta chains from one sample, sequenced in a study of blood T cells in healthy people across ages. TCRdb reanalysed the 5' RACE reads using MiXCR and keeps one entry per CDR3 protein. Among approximately 880,000 distinct CDR3 sequences, around 49% were seen once, and the ten largest hold roughly 12%. Sequenced sample: blood. The receptors derive from a man younger than 40 in good health. Each CDR3 is given with its conserved first and last residue. The D gene is left open where the match is weak. Part of the rows lack a size; the others show once, few, many or a class for expanded clones.

size | J | D | V | DNA | CDR3
NA | TRBJ2-7 | NA | TRBV28 | TGTGCCAGCAGTTCCTGGCGGAAAGCCTACGAGCAGTACTTC | CASSSWRKAYEQYF
NA | TRBJ1-5 | NA | TRBV28 | TGTGCCAGCAGCCAAACAGGGCTGCCCCAGCATTTT | CASSQTGLPQHF
NA | TRBJ1-2 | TRBD1 | TRBV12-3/TRBV12-4 | TGTGCCAGCAGTTCACCCGGGACAGGGTTTTATGGCTACACCTTC | CASSSPGTGFYGYTF
NA | TRBJ1-3 | NA | TRBV6-1 | TGTGCCAGCAGTGAACCTCCCTCTGGAAACACCATATATTTT | CASSEPPSGNTIYF
NA | TRBJ2-1 | NA | TRBV10-3 | TGTGCCATCAGTGAGACAGGGAGTATCTACAATGAGCAGTTCTTC | CAISETGSIYNEQFF
few | TRBJ1-2 | TRBD1 | TRBV10-2 | TGCGCCAGCAGTCTACGACAGGGGGTCGATGGCTACACCTTC | CASSLRQGVDGYTF
many | TRBJ1-5 | TRBD1 | TRBV5-1 | TGCGCCAGCAGCTTAACAGGGGACCAGCCCCAGCATTTT | CASSLTGDQPQHF
NA | TRBJ2-3 | NA | TRBV28 | TGTGCCAGCAGCCTAAAAAGGGGGAGGGGCCGGAGTCGTAGCACAGATACGCAGTATTTT | CASSLKRGRGRSRSTDTQYF
few | TRBJ1-1 | NA | TRBV4-3 | TGCGCCAGCAGCCGATCCGGAGTGAACACTGAAGCTTTCTTT | CASSRSGVNTEAFF
NA | TRBJ2-1 | NA | TRBV13 | TGTGCCAGCAGCCAGGGGGGACTTCTTTCGGATGAGCAGTTCTTC | CASSQGGLLSDEQFF
NA | TRBJ2-5 | NA | TRBV20-1 | TGCAGTGCTGGGAGGGGGGACCACAAGCAGTACTTC | CSAGRGDHKQYF
few | TRBJ1-4 | TRBD1 | TRBV28 | TGTGCCAGCAATCCGAGGCCGGGACAGGGGGCGCGTACGGCTAATGAAAAACTGTTTTTT | CASNPRPGQGARTANEKLFF
NA | TRBJ2-5 | NA | TRBV20-1 | TGCAGTGCTAGCGCCACGGCGCCGCAAGGGACCCAGTACTTC | CSASATAPQGTQYF
NA | TRBJ1-2 | NA | TRBV6-6 | TGTGCCAGCAGTTACTCCTACGGGCCCGGCTACACCTTC | CASSYSYGPGYTF
NA | TRBJ1-6 | NA | TRBV20-1 | TGCAGTGCTAGAGACCCGTTGCAGGGCCTAGGTTTCGCATCACCCCTCCACTTT | CSARDPLQGLGFASPLHF
few | TRBJ1-1 | NA | TRBV12-3/TRBV12-4 | TGTGCCAGCAGTTTTACAGTGAAGAACACTGAAGCTTTCTTT | CASSFTVKNTEAFF
NA | TRBJ2-2 | NA | TRBV25-1 | TGTGCCAGCAGTGAGGTCAGAGCGAACACCGGGGAGCTGTTTTTT | CASSEVRANTGELFF
NA | TRBJ1-2 | NA | TRBV18 | TGTGCCAGCTCACCAACAGGGCGGCATGGCTACACCTTC | CASSPTGRHGYTF
NA | TRBJ2-1 | TRBD2 | TRBV6-6 | TGTGCCAGCAGGGTGGAGGGGAGGGGATCCTACAATGAGCAGTTCTTC | CASRVEGRGSYNEQFF
NA | TRBJ2-7 | NA | TRBV6-2/TRBV6-3 | TGTGCCAGCAGTTGGGGACACCTCAGCTCCTACGAGCAGTACTTC | CASSWGHLSSYEQYF
many | TRBJ2-3 | TRBD2 | TRBV12-3/TRBV12-4 | TGTGCCAGCAGTTTCAGTGTGGATCTAGCGGGGACCACAGATACGCAGTATTTT | CASSFSVDLAGTTDTQYF
NA | TRBJ2-7 | TRBD1 | TRBV30 | TGTGCCTGGAGTCGCGTGGGACAGGGTTCCTACGAGCAGTACTTC | CAWSRVGQGSYEQYF
few | TRBJ2-3 | NA | TRBV12-3/TRBV12-4 | TGTGCCAGCAGTTTAGTCCTAGCGATCACAGATACGCAGTATTTT | CASSLVLAITDTQYF
NA | TRBJ2-1 | NA | TRBV6-5 | TGTGCCAGCAGTTCGGACGGGGGCTACAATGAGCAGTTCTTC | CASSSDGGYNEQFF
NA | TRBJ2-7 | NA | TRBV5-1 | TGCGCCAGCAGCAAAACGGACGTCTACGAGCAGTACTTC | CASSKTDVYEQYF
NA | TRBJ2-4 | TRBD1 | TRBV6-2/TRBV6-3 | TGTGCCAGCAGTTTGACAGGGGCGGAAAACATTCAGTACTTC | CASSLTGAENIQYF
NA | TRBJ2-5 | NA | TRBV25-1 | TGTGCCAGCAGTGAAACCAGGGTAGAGACCCAGTACTTC | CASSETRVETQYF
NA | TRBJ1-3 | TRBD1 | TRBV4-2 | TGTGCCAGCAGCCCATACAGGGGGGATGGAAACACCATATATTTT | CASSPYRGDGNTIYF
NA | TRBJ2-3 | NA | TRBV28 | TGTGCCAGCACGGACTCTAGCACAGATACGCAGTATTTT | CASTDSSTDTQYF
NA | TRBJ1-6 | NA | TRBV3-1 | TGTGCCAGCAGCCAAGGCGAGGGTTACTATAATTCACCCCTCCACTTT | CASSQGEGYYNSPLHF
many | TRBJ2-1 | NA | TRBV7-9 | TGTGCCAGCAGCTCATGGACTGAAGCGGATGAGCAGTTCTTC | CASSSWTEADEQFF
NA | TRBJ2-3 | TRBD2 | TRBV19 | TGTGCCAGTACCCGGGGACGAGCGGGGAAAGATACGCAGTATTTT | CASTRGRAGKDTQYF
few | TRBJ2-1 | TRBD1 | TRBV6-4 | TGTGCCAGCAGTGACTCAGAGCGGACAGGGAAAAGGAATGAGCAGTTCTTC | CASSDSERTGKRNEQFF
NA | TRBJ1-2 | NA | TRBV7-9 | TGTGCCAGCCTTCCGGCGGGTAACTATGGCTACACCTTC | CASLPAGNYGYTF
NA | TRBJ2-1 | NA | TRBV29-1 | TGCAGCCACCTGGCCCCGGGATACAATGAGCAGTTCTTC | CSHLAPGYNEQFF
NA | TRBJ2-3 | NA | TRBV25-1 | TGTGCCAGCAGTGCATACAGGGGACTCGCAGATACGCAGTATTTT | CASSAYRGLADTQYF
NA | TRBJ2-5 | TRBD1 | TRBV6-5 | TGTGCCAGCAGCCCGTTCGACAGGGGGCTAGTGAAGACCCAGTACTTC | CASSPFDRGLVKTQYF
NA | TRBJ1-4 | NA | TRBV5-1 | TGCGCCAGCAGCAGCGGACAGCCAAATGAAAAACTGTTTTTT | CASSSGQPNEKLFF
few | TRBJ2-4 | NA | TRBV7-2 | TGTGCCAGCAGCGTATTGGAGGGAAACATTCAGTACTTC | CASSVLEGNIQYF
NA | TRBJ1-6 | NA | TRBV14 | TGTGCCAGCAGCCAAGAAAAGAGGCCTAATTCACCCCTCCACTTT | CASSQEKRPNSPLHF
NA | TRBJ2-7 | TRBD1 | TRBV4-3 | TGCGCCAGCAGCCAAGGATGGACAGGGGAGTACGAGCAGTACTTC | CASSQGWTGEYEQYF
NA | TRBJ2-3 | TRBD1 | TRBV7-2 | TGTGCCAGCAGCTCCCGGGACAGGGGTGGAGATACGCAGTATTTT | CASSSRDRGGDTQYF
NA | TRBJ2-1 | TRBD2 | TRBV7-9 | TGTGCCAGCAGCCCTACTAGCGGGAGACGCGAGCAGTTCTTC | CASSPTSGRREQFF
few | TRBJ2-3 | NA | TRBV27 | TGTGCCAGCAGTTACGGGGCCACAGATACGCAGTATTTT | CASSYGATDTQYF
few | TRBJ2-7 | TRBD1 | TRBV27 | TGTGCCAGCTCAGGACAGGAGAGGTCCTACGAGCAGTACTTC | CASSGQERSYEQYF
once | TRBJ1-1 | NA | TRBV5-6 | TGTGCCAGCAGCATCAGGGATGGCGGGAGCACTGAAGCTTTCTTT | CASSIRDGGSTEAFF
NA | TRBJ1-4 | NA | TRBV6-6 | TGTGCCAGCAGTTACAGGGGTTTGAGTGAAAAACTGTTTTTT | CASSYRGLSEKLFF
few | TRBJ2-3 | TRBD2 | TRBV9 | TGTGCCAGCAGCCAGACTAGCGGGGTCGGCACAGATACGCAGTATTTT | CASSQTSGVGTDTQYF
NA | TRBJ2-7 | NA | TRBV18 | TGTGCCAGCTCACCACGCGAAGCGCCAGGGTACAATGAGCAGTACTTC | CASSPREAPGYNEQYF
NA | TRBJ2-7 | NA | TRBV9 | TGTGCCAGCAGCGTAGTGGCGGGGTCCTACGAGCAGTACTTC | CASSVVAGSYEQYF
NA | TRBJ1-1 | NA | TRBV25-1 | TGTGCCAGCAGTTCTCTTTCGTTAGCTAGGAACACTGAAGCTTTCTTT | CASSSLSLARNTEAFF
few | TRBJ1-1 | NA | TRBV5-1 | TGCGCCAGCAGGGACGGGGCAGCGAACACTGAAGCTTTCTTT | CASRDGAANTEAFF
NA | TRBJ2-5 | TRBD1 | TRBV6-2/TRBV6-3 | TGTGCCAGCAGAGGGACAGGGATCAAAGAGACCCAGTACTTC | CASRGTGIKETQYF